These T cell receptor beta chains were read from a single sample in a study of CD8+ T cells in alopecia areata. Using immunoSEQ multiplex PCR, the repertoire was profiled, and TCRdb retains in-frame clones only, with some absent. The sample includes about 190,000 clones, more than 55% of them seen just once. The sample here was CD4+ T cells sorted from blood, taken at week 4, from a patient treated with tofacitinib. These receptors all come from a human donor with alopecia areata. The CDR3 runs from the conserved cysteine through the conserved F or W. Fields, in order: V gene, J gene, CDR3 protein.

>TRBV18|TRBJ2-5
CASSSIRETQYF
>TRBV5-1|TRBJ2-1
CASSLRSNFNEQFF
>TRBV5-1|TRBJ2-2
CASSTPGRVDTGELFF
>TRBV4-2|TRBJ2-1
CASSQDQRLAIYNEQFF
>TRBV6-5|TRBJ2-5
CASQETETQYF
>TRBV29-1|TRBJ2-2
CSVVTGVAGELFF
>TRBV29-1|TRBJ1-4
CSVMGQSNEKLFF
>TRBV4-1|TRBJ1-1
CASSQDWTNTEAFF
>TRBV7-9|TRBJ1-2
CASSTRVVDGYTF
>TRBV5-6|TRBJ2-3
CASSLASGSLPDTQYF
>TRBV30|TRBJ2-1
CAWSGQVSYNEQFF
>TRBV18|TRBJ2-7
CASGGQGGTYEQYF
>TRBV6-5|TRBJ1-5
CASSPPRGGNQPQHF
>TRBV6-5|TRBJ1-5
CASSYSGGNQPQHF
>TRBV4-3|TRBJ2-1
CASSQEHSYNEQFF
>TRBV4-3|TRBJ2-2
CASSQVLGEGHTGELFF
>TRBV5-1|TRBJ2-7
CASSFAGGDYEQYF
>TRBV6-1|TRBJ1-5
CASSELALGNNQPQHF
>TRBV29-1|TRBJ1-4
CSVPAGDSNQKLFF
>TRBV11-2|TRBJ2-5
CASSRLMETQYF
>TRBV7-2|TRBJ2-5
CASSLAAGGETQYF
>TRBV7-2|TRBJ2-2
CASSLGGRVTGELFF
>TRBV30|TRBJ2-1
CAWSVLLAGEGNEQFF
>TRBV12-5|TRBJ2-5
CASGSSGVETQYF
>TRBV13|TRBJ2-7
CASSLRTGGSGQYF
>TRBV19|TRBJ2-1
CASSIGLAGGLLSYNEQFF